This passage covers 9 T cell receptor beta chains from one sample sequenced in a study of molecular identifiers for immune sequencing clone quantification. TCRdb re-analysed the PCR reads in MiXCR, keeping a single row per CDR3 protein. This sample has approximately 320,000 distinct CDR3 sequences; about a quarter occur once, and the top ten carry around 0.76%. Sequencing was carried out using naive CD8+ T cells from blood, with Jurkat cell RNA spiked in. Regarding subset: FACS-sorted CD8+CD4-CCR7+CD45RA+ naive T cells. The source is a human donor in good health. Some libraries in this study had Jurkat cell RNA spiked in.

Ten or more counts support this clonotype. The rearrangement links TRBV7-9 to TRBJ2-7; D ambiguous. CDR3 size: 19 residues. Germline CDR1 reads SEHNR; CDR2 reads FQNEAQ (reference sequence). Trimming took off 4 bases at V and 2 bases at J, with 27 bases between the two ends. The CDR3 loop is CASSSRDVIVGLSAYEQYF. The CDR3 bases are TGTGCCAGCAGCTCTCGTGATGTCATAGTGGGGTTGTCAGCCTACGAGCAGTACTTC. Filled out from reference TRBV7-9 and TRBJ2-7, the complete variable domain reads DTGVSQNPRHKITKRGQNVTFRCDPISEHNRLYWYRQTLGQGPEFLTYFQNEAQLEKSRLLSDRFSAERPKGSFSTLEIQRTEQGDSAMYLCASSSRDVIVGLSAYEQYFGPGTRLTVT.

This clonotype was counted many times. The CDR3 DNA is TGCAGTGCTGCGGATTATCGGAACATTCAGTACTTC. This codes for CSAADYRNIQYF. The V call is TRBV20-1, the J call TRBJ2-4; D is uncertain. The V gene lost 5 bases and the J gene lost 7 bases, with 12 bases spanning the gap. CDR1 and CDR2 from the germline V gene are DFQATT and SNEGSKA (reference sequence). The CDR3 is made up of 12 amino acids.

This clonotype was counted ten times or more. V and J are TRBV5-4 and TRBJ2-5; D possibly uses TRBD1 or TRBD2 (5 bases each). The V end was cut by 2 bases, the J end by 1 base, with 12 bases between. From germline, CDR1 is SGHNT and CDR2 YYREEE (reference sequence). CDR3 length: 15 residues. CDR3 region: CASSFSGGFQETQYF. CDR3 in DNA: TGTGCCAGCAGCTTCAGTGGGGGTTTCCAAGAGACCCAGTACTTC.

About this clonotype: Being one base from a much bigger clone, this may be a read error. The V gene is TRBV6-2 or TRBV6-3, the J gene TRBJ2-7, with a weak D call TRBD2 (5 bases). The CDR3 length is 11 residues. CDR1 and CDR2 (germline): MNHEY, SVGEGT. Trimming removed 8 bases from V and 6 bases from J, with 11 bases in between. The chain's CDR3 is CASPEGGEQYF. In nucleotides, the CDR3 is TGTGCCAGCCCCGAGGGCGGCGAGCAGTACTTC.

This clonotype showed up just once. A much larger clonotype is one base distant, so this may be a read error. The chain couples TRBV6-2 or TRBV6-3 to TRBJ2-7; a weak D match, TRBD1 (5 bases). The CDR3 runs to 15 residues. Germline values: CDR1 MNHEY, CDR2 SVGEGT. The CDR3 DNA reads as TGTGCCAGCAGTTACGGGGCAGTCCATCCCTACGAGCAGTCCTTC. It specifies CASSYGAVHPYEQSF.

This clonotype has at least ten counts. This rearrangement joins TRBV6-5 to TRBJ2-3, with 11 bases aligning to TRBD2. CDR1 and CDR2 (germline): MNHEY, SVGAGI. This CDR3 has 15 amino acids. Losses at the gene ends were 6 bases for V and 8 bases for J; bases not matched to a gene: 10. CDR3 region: CASSQLAGVDGTQYF. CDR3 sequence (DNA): TGTGCCAGCAGCCAACTAGCGGGAGTGGATGGTACGCAGTATTTT.

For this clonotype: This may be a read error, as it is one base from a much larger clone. CDR3 DNA sequence: TGCAGTGGTAGAGCGGTCGCGACCCAGTACTTC. Protein: CSGRAVATQYF. The V call is TRBV20-1, the J call TRBJ2-5, with a possible D match to TRBD2 (5 bases). This CDR3 contains 11 residues. From germline, CDR1 is DFQATT and CDR2 SNEGSKA (reference sequence).

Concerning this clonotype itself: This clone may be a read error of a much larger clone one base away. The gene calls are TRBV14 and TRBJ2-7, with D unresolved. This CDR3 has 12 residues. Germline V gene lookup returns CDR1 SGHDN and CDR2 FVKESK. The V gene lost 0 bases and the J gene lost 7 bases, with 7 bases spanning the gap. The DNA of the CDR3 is TGTGCCAGCAGCCAAGAGGCAGTTGAGCAGTACTTC. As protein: CASSQEAVEQYF. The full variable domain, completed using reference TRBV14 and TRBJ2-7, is EAGVTQFPSHSVIEKGQTVTLRCDPISGHDNLYWYRRVMGKEIKFLLHFVKESKQDESGMPNNRFLAERTGGTYSTLKVQPAELEDSGVYFCASSQEAVEQYFGPGTRLTVT.

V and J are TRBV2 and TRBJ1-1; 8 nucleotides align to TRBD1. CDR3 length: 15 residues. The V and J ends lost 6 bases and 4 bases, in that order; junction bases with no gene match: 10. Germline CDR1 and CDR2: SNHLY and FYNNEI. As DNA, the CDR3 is TGTGCCAGCAGGTTCATGACAGGGGTGGCCACTGAAGCTTTCTTT. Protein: CASRFMTGVATEAFF.